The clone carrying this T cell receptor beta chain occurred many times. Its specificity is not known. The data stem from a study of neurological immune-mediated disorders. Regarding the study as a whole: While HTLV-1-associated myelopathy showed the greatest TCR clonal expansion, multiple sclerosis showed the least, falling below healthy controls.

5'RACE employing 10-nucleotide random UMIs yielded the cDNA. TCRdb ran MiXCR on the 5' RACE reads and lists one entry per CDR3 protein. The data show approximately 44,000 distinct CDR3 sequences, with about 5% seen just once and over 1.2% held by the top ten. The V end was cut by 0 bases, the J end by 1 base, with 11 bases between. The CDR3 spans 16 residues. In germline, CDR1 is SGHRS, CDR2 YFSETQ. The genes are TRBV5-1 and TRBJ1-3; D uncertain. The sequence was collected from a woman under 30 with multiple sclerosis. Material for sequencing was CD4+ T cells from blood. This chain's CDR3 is CASSLAVSGSGNTIYF. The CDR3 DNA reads TGCGCCAGCAGCTTGGCTGTATCGGGATCTGGAAACACCATATATTTT.